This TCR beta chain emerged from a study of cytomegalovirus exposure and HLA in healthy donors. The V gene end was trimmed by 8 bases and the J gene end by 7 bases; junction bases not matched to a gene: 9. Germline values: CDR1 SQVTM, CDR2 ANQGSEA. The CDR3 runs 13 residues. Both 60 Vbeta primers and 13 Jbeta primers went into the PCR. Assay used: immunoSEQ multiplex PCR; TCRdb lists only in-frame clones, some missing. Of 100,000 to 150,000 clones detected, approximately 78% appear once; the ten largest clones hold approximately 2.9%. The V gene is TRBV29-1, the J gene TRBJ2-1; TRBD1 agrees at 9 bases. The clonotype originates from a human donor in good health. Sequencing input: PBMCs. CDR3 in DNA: TGCAGCCTTCGGACAGGGGTGGGGAATGAGCAGTTCTTC. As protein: CSLRTGVGNEQFF.